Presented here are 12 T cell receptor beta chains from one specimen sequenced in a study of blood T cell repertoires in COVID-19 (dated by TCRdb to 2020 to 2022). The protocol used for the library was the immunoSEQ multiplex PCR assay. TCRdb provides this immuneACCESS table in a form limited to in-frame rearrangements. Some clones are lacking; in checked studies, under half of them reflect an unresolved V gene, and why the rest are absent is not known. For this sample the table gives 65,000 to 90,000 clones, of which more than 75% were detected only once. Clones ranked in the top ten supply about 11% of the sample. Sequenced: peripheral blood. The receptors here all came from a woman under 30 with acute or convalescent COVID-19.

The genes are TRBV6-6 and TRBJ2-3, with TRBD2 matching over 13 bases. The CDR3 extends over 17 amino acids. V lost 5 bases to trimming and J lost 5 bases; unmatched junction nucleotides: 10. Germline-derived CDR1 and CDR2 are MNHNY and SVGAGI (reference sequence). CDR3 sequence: CASSLLGTSGTGDTQYF. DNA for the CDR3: TGTGCCAGCAGTCTCCTCGGGACTAGCGGGACCGGAGATACGCAGTATTTT.

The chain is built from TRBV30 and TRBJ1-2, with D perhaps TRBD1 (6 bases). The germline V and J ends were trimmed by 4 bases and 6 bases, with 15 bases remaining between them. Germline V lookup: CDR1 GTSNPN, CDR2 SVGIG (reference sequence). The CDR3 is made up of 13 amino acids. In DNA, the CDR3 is TGTGCCTGGAATAACAGGGTTTTCAATGGCTACACCTTC. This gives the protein CAWNNRVFNGYTF. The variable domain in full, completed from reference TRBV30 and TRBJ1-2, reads SQTIHQWPATLVQPVGSPLSLECTVEGTSNPNLYWYRQAAGRGLQLLFYSVGIGQISSEVPQNLSASRPQDRQFILSSKKLLLSDSGFYLCAWNNRVFNGYTFGSGTRLTVV.

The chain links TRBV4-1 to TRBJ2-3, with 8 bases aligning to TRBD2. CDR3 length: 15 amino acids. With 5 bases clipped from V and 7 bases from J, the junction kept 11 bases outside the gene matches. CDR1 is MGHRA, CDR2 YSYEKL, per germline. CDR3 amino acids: CASSTGTGGPNTQYF. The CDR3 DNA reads TGCGCCAGCAGCACTGGAACGGGAGGGCCGAATACGCAGTATTTT.

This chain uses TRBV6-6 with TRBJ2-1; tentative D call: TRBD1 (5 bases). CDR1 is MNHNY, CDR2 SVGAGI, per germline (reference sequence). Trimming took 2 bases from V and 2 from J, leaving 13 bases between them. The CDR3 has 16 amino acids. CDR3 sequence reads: CASSYTITGTYNEQFF. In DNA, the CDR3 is TGTGCCAGCAGTTACACTATCACAGGAACCTACAATGAGCAGTTCTTC.

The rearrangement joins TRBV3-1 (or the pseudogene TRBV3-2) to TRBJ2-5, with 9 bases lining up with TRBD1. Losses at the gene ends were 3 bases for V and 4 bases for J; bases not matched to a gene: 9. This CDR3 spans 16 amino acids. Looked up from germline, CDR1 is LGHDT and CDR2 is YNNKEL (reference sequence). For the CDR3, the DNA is TGTGCCAGCAGCCACGGGCTGGGACAGGGCGGAGAGACCCAGTACTTC. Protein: CASSHGLGQGGETQYF.

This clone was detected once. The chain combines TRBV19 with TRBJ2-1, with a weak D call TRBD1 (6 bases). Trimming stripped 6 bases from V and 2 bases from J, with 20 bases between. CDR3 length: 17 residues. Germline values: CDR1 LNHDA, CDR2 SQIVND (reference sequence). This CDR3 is CASSPPVSRGPYNEQFF. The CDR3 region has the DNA TGTGCCAGTAGCCCCCCGGTAAGCAGGGGACCCTACAATGAGCAGTTCTTC. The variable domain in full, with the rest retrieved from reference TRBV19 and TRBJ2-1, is DGGITQSPKYLFRKEGQNVTLSCEQNLNHDAMYWYRQDPGQGLRLIYYSQIVNDFQKGDIAEGYSVSREKKESFPLTVTSAQKNPTAFYLCASSPPVSRGPYNEQFFGPGTRLTVL.

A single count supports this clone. CDR3 bases: TGTGCCAGCAGCTTCAAGAGGGGGGGGAGCTCCTATAATTCACCCCTCCACTTT. Translation: CASSFKRGGSSYNSPLHF. The V and J genes are TRBV7-8 and TRBJ1-6, with D maybe TRBD1 (6 bases). CDR1 and CDR2 from the germline V gene are SGHVS and FQNEAQ. There are 18 residues in the CDR3. Between the trimmed V and J ends, which lost 3 bases and 0 bases, there was a span of 15 bases.

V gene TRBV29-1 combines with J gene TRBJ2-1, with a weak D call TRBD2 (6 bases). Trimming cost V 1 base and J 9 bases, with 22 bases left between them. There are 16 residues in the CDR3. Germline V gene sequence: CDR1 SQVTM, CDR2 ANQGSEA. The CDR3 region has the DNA TGCAGCGTTGAAGGCGGCGTTGCTCGGATGGGGGGTGAGCAGTTCTTC. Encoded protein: CSVEGGVARMGGEQFF.

The chain's CDR3 is CASSLATSGNQETQYF. The CDR3 DNA reads TGCGCCAGCAGCTTGGCCACTAGCGGGAACCAAGAGACCCAGTACTTC. This sequence joins TRBV5-1 and TRBJ2-5; 10 bases line up with TRBD2. The junction had 2 bases not matched to a gene; V was cut back by 0 bases and J by 0 bases. The CDR3 spans 16 residues. The germline V gene has CDR1 SGHRS and CDR2 YFSETQ.

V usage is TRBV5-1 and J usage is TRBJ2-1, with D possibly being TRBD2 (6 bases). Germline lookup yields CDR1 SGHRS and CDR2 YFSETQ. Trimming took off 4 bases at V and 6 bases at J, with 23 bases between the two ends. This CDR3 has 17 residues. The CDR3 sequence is CASSGGTGNPRVNEQFF. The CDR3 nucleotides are TGCGCCAGCAGCGGAGGGACCGGGAACCCGAGAGTCAATGAGCAGTTCTTC.

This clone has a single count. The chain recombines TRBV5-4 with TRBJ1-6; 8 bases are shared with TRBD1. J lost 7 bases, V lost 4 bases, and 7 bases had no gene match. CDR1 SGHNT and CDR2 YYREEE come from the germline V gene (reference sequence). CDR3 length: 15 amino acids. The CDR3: CASSLNRGINSPLHF. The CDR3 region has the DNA TGTGCCAGCAGCCTCAACAGGGGGATCAATTCACCCCTCCACTTT.

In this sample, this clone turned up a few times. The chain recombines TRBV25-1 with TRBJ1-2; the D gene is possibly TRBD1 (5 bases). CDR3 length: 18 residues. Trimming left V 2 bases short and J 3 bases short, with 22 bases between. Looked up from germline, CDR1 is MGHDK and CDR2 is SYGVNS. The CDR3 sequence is CASSEREGAHEGDYGYTF. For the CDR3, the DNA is TGTGCCAGCAGTGAAAGAGAAGGGGCGCATGAAGGAGACTATGGCTACACCTTC.